The next 8 T cell receptor beta chains were all read from a single sample in a study of tumor and adjacent non-tumor tissue in lung cancer. This sample's RNA came from whole unsorted tissue. Three rounds of nested PCR, following a modified ARM-PCR protocol, produced the TCRbeta library. A single record per CDR3 protein comes from TCRdb applying MiXCR to the multiplex PCR reads. The repertoire holds under 250,000 distinct CDR3 sequences, about two thirds seen once, with roughly 24% in the top ten. Sequencing input: lung tumor tissue. These receptors came from a man between 60 and 75 years old with non-small cell lung cancer.

This clonotype was seen ten or more times. The V and J genes are TRBV11-3 and TRBJ2-7, with D unresolved. The CDR3 extends over 14 amino acids. Per germline, CDR1 SGHNT and CDR2 YENEEA. V lost 5 bases to trimming and J lost 0 bases, with 11 bases between them. CDR3 protein: CASSPRRNSYEQYF. The CDR3 DNA is TGTGCCAGCAGCCCGAGACGGAACTCCTACGAGCAGTACTTC.

With respect to this clonotype: A much larger clonotype is one base distant, so this may be a read error. The CDR3 does not end in the conserved phenylalanine or tryptophan, so this is likely a read error. The chain carries TRBV5-6 and TRBJ1-1, with D maybe TRBD1 (5 bases). This CDR3 is built from 14 residues. Germline CDR1 reads SGHDT; CDR2 reads YYEEEE. V was cut by 3 bases and J by 6 bases, with 15 bases left in between. CDR3 sequence reads: CASSYRDGGAEAFV. CDR3 bases: TGTGCCAGCAGCTACCGGGACGGGGGAGCTGAAGCTTTCGTT.

The chain joins TRBV11-3 to TRBJ1-1; the D is unclear. CDR3 length equals 13 residues. Trimming took off 4 bases at V and 7 bases at J, with 13 bases between the two ends. The germline CDR1 and CDR2 sequences are SGHNT and YENEEA. CDR3 residues: CASSSLSSIEAFF. In DNA form, the CDR3 reads TGTGCCAGCAGCTCCCTTTCGAGCATTGAAGCTTTCTTT.

This chain links TRBV20-1 with TRBJ1-1; D is unclear. Germline lookup yields CDR1 DFQATT and CDR2 SNEGSKA (reference sequence). V lost 4 bases to trimming and J lost 4 bases, with 16 bases between them. The CDR3 covers 14 residues. In DNA, the CDR3 is TGCAGTGCTACCCTATGGGTGTTGATCACTGAAGCTTTCTTT. It translates to CSATLWVLITEAFF.

This clonotype has ten or more counts. This chain links TRBV4-1 with TRBJ2-5; D uncertain. CDR3 length: 14 amino acids. Germline values: CDR1 MGHRA, CDR2 YSYEKL. V dropped 2 bases and J dropped 1 base, with 8 bases sitting between them. CDR3 region: CASSQKLAQETQYF. CDR3 coding DNA: TGCGCCAGCAGCCAAAAACTTGCCCAAGAGACCCAGTACTTC.

This clonotype was counted a few times. The rearrangement joins TRBV7-9 to TRBJ1-1, with D unresolved. The CDR3 consists of 15 residues. V lost 2 bases, J lost 1 base, and 11 bases lay in between. The germline V gene encodes CDR1 SEHNR and CDR2 FQNEAQ (reference sequence). CDR3 nucleotide sequence: TGTGCCAGCAGCTTAAGACGGACCCAGAACACTGAAGCTTTCTTT. Translated: CASSLRRTQNTEAFF.

With respect to this clonotype: A much larger clone differs from this one at a single base, so this may be a read error. This chain uses TRBV6-5 with TRBJ2-3, with a possible D match to TRBD1 (6 bases). This CDR3 contains 15 residues. Between the trimmed V and J ends, which lost 6 bases and 8 bases, there was a span of 21 bases. Germline assignment: CDR1 MNHEY and CDR2 SVGAGI. The CDR3 DNA reads TGTGCCAGCAGGTCCGGCCCCTCGTCAGGGGTTACGCAGTATTTT. It specifies CASRSGPSSGVTQYF.

Comment on this clonotype: A junction boundary mismatches the germline segment, possibly from a read error. J is TRBJ2-7 and V is TRBV6-2 or TRBV6-3; no clear D. The CDR3 consists of 14 residues. Germline lookup yields CDR1 MNHEY and CDR2 SVGEGT. The CDR3: CASNLVSRFYDQYF. CDR3 DNA sequence: TGTGCCAGCAATCTAGTGTCAAGGTTCTACGATCAGTACTTC.